The 23 T cell receptor beta chains in this list originate from one sample, sequenced in a study of blood T cell repertoires in COVID-19. Only in-frame clones appear in the TCRdb table, and some are missing; sequencing was by immunoSEQ multiplex PCR. In the table there are some 320,000 clones, 80% to 90% of which are singletons. The sample comprised PBMCs or T cells enriched from blood (not recorded which). The receptors stem from a woman under 40 who had recovered from COVID-19.

The CDR3 DNA reads as TGTGCCAGCAGCTTAGACGGGGGGTCCTACAATGAGCAGTTCTTC. Protein product: CASSLDGGSYNEQFF. The chain has TRBV11-3 and TRBJ2-1; 7 bases fit TRBD2. This CDR3 spans 15 amino acids. Trimming removed 0 bases from V and 1 base from J; junction bases left unmatched: 0. Germline V gene data show CDR1 as SGHNT and CDR2 as YENEEA.

The V call is TRBV4-1, the J call TRBJ1-2; D is perhaps TRBD1 (5 bases). Germline V CDR1 and CDR2: MGHRA, YSYEKL. The ends were cut back, 0 bases at V and 8 bases at J, with 16 bases in the middle. CDR3 length: 15 amino acids. The DNA of the CDR3 is TGCGCCAGCAGCCAAGATAGCGGGGGTGGGGGAGGCTACACCTTC. It yields the protein CASSQDSGGGGGYTF.

J is TRBJ2-4 and V is TRBV4-1; 8 bases align to TRBD1. From germline, CDR1 is MGHRA and CDR2 YSYEKL. The V segment lost 6 bases and the J segment 1 base; nucleotides outside the gene matches: 14. The CDR3 contains 18 residues. The CDR3 bases are TGCGCCAGCAGTCCCGGCCAGGGGGCAGGAGTGGCCAAAAACATTCAGTACTTC. Its protein is CASSPGQGAGVAKNIQYF.

The rearrangement links TRBV6-5 to TRBJ2-7, with TRBD1 matching 10 bases. The CDR3 contains 13 residues. Germline CDR1 is MNHEY and CDR2 is SVGAGI. V gave up 10 bases and J gave up 6 bases; unmatched junction bases: 9. DNA for the CDR3: TGTGCCACCGCCCGGGACAGGGGTTTCGAGCAGTACTTC. Residues: CATARDRGFEQYF.

This chain uses TRBV5-4 with TRBJ1-2; 10 bases map to TRBD1. J lost 3 bases, V lost 0 bases, and 5 bases had no gene match. This CDR3 comprises 16 residues. The V gene's germline CDR1 is SGHNT and CDR2 YYREEE (reference sequence). In DNA form, the CDR3 reads TGTGCCAGCAGCTTGGAGAGGGACAGGGGTCACTATGGCTACACCTTC. This translates into CASSLERDRGHYGYTF. Complete variable domain (other parts from reference TRBV5-4 and TRBJ1-2): ETGVTQSPTHLIKTRGQQVTLRCSSQSGHNTVSWYQQALGQGPQFIFQYYREEENGRGNFPPRFSGLQFPNYSSELNVNALELDDSALYLCASSLERDRGHYGYTFGSGTRLTVV.

This clone was recorded a few times. The rearrangement links TRBV19 to TRBJ1-1; 7 nucleotides align to TRBD1. The CDR3 covers 16 residues. V gave up 3 bases and J gave up 1 base; unmatched junction bases: 8. Germline V gene sequence: CDR1 LNHDA, CDR2 SQIVND (reference sequence). The CDR3 DNA is TGTGCCAGTAGTATGGGGGGACAGAGGGGGAACACTGAAGCTTTCTTT. It encodes CASSMGGQRGNTEAFF.

J is TRBJ1-3 and V is TRBV7-9; D perhaps matches TRBD1 (5 bases). With 6 bases removed from V and 0 bases from J, the gap between germline ends came to 21 bases. Germline CDR1 is SEHNR and CDR2 is FQNEAQ (reference sequence). There are 18 residues in the CDR3. The CDR3 DNA reads as TGTGCCAGCAGGCCGGACATCGCAACCCCTGACTCTGGAAACACCATATATTTT. Protein: CASRPDIATPDSGNTIYF.

The chain carries TRBV7-9 and TRBJ2-7, with D hard to call. The CDR3 is 15 residues long. The V and J ends lost 1 base and 0 bases respectively, with 10 bases between them. Germline V lookup: CDR1 SEHNR, CDR2 FQNEAQ (reference sequence). CDR3 sequence (DNA): TGTGCCAGCAGCTTAGTCCCGGAGATCTCCTACGAGCAGTACTTC. It specifies CASSLVPEISYEQYF.

V and J are TRBV4-2 and TRBJ1-5; D unresolved. V lost 0 bases to trimming and J lost 8 bases, with 11 bases between them. CDR1 is LGHNA, CDR2 YNFKEQ, per germline. The CDR3 is made up of 14 amino acids. CDR3 protein: CASSQEAWSKPQHF. In DNA, the CDR3 is TGTGCCAGCAGCCAAGAGGCCTGGAGTAAGCCCCAGCATTTT.

The gene calls are TRBV28 and TRBJ1-2; maybe TRBD1 (5 bases). The CDR3 length is 13 residues. Trimming took off 6 bases at V and 7 bases at J, with 15 bases between the two ends. Germline V gene lookup returns CDR1 MDHEN and CDR2 SYDVKM. Here the CDR3 reads CASRWQGSRGYTF. CDR3 nucleotides: TGTGCCAGCAGGTGGCAGGGCTCTCGTGGCTACACCTTC.

J is TRBJ2-3 and V is TRBV7-2; TRBD2 agrees at 8 bases. The CDR3 totals 13 residues. Trimming took 6 bases from V and 6 from J; bases not matched to a gene: 5. Germline V gives CDR1 SGHTA, CDR2 FQGNSA. Here the CDR3 reads CASSMTSEDTQYF. CDR3 DNA: TGTGCCAGCAGTATGACTAGCGAGGATACGCAGTATTTT.

The chain employs TRBV4-2 and TRBJ2-3, with 8 bases identical to TRBD2. V gave up 0 bases and J gave up 0 bases; unmatched junction bases: 8. The CDR3 extends over 18 amino acids. The germline gives CDR1 LGHNA, CDR2 YNFKEQ. The chain's CDR3 is CASSQEVSGGSSTDTQYF. The DNA of the CDR3 is TGTGCCAGCAGCCAAGAAGTCAGCGGGGGATCTAGCACAGATACGCAGTATTTT.

The genes are TRBV28 and TRBJ2-3, with 7 bases fitting TRBD2. The V segment lost 5 bases and the J segment 4 bases; nucleotides outside the gene matches: 9. The CDR3 is 15 residues long. From germline, CDR1 is MDHEN and CDR2 SYDVKM. CDR3 loop: CASSAWRGKADTQYF. The CDR3 DNA reads as TGTGCCAGCAGTGCTTGGCGGGGGAAAGCAGATACGCAGTATTTT.

This chain links TRBV12-3 or TRBV12-4 with TRBJ1-2, with TRBD1 matching 7 bases. This CDR3 has 12 amino acids. Unmatched junction bases numbered 6, after V lost 7 bases and J lost 7 bases. The CDR3 sequence: CASTLDRAGYTF. The CDR3 DNA follows: TGTGCCAGCACCCTAGACAGGGCTGGCTACACCTTC.

The rearrangement uses TRBV5-1 and TRBJ1-6, with a weak D call TRBD1 (5 bases). CDR1 SGHRS and CDR2 YFSETQ come from the germline V gene. V shed 0 bases and J shed 7 bases, with 20 bases lying between them. The CDR3 length is 18 residues. CDR3: CASSLDTLGAVGNSPLHF. For the CDR3, the DNA is TGCGCCAGCAGCTTGGATACATTAGGGGCGGTTGGGAATTCACCCCTCCACTTT.

The V and J genes are TRBV28 and TRBJ1-2; D gene unclear. Trimming cost V 4 bases and J 8 bases, with 8 bases left between them. The CDR3 spans 11 residues. CDR1 and CDR2 from the germline V gene are MDHEN and SYDVKM. CDR3 in amino acids: CASSWARGYTF. CDR3 nucleotide sequence: TGTGCCAGCAGTTGGGCCAGGGGCTACACCTTC.

The chain uses TRBV11-2 and TRBJ1-2; D remains unclear. The V end lost 0 bases, the J end lost 8 bases, and 16 bases lay between the germline ends. The CDR3 runs to 15 residues. Germline CDR1 reads SGHAT; CDR2 reads FQNNGV. The CDR3 DNA sequence: TGTGCCAGCAGCTTAGACGTGACAATAGTACGGGGCTACACCTTC. Its translation is CASSLDVTIVRGYTF. Full variable domain (remainder filled in from reference TRBV11-2 and TRBJ1-2): EAGVAQSPRYKIIEKRQSVAFWCNPISGHATLYWYQQILGQGPKLLIQFQNNGVVDDSQLPKDRFSAERLKGVDSTLKIQPAKLEDSAVYLCASSLDVTIVRGYTFGSGTRLTVV.

This rearrangement joins TRBV6-4 to TRBJ1-2; 7 nucleotides match TRBD1. The CDR3 runs to 14 residues. V dropped 0 bases and J dropped 4; count of bases not matched to a gene: 2. Germline V CDR1 and CDR2: MRHNA, SNTAGT. CDR3 sequence reads: CASSDSGGGYGYTF. CDR3 DNA sequence: TGTGCCAGCAGTGACTCAGGGGGCGGCTATGGCTACACCTTC.

This chain joins TRBV12-3 or TRBV12-4 and TRBJ1-3, with D tentatively TRBD1 (5 bases). The V gene lost 1 base and the J gene lost 9 bases, with 7 bases spanning the gap. The CDR3 extends over 12 amino acids. The CDR3: CASSLEGRTIYF. CDR3 DNA sequence: TGTGCCAGCAGTTTAGAGGGGCGCACCATATATTTT.

The chain uses TRBV6-2 or TRBV6-3 and TRBJ1-1; D gene uncertain. The V gene's germline CDR1 is MNHEY and CDR2 SVGEGT. V was trimmed by 2 bases and J by 1 base, leaving 5 bases between them. This CDR3 spans 13 amino acids. CDR3: CASSYQQNTEAFF. In DNA, the CDR3 is TGTGCCAGCAGTTACCAACAGAACACTGAAGCTTTCTTT.

Turning to this clone: Without the conserved terminal phenylalanine or tryptophan, this CDR3 likely stems from a read error. No DNA is shown, since the ends of the CDR3 on it are uncertain; the CDR3 is the one TCRdb lists. The V and J genes are TRBV6-5 and TRBJ1-2. CDR1 and CDR2 from the germline V gene are MNHEY and SVGAGI. The CDR3 totals 12 residues, both ends included. CDR3 protein: CASSSPPRRKID.

This clone showed up just once. This chain uses TRBV27 with TRBJ1-1; 7 positions match TRBD1. With V trimmed by 2 bases and J by 4 bases, 1 base remained unmatched. The CDR3 is 13 residues long. CDR1 is MNHEY and CDR2 is SMNVEV in the germline V gene (reference sequence). The CDR3 DNA follows: TGTGCCAGCAGTTTAGACAGGGTCACTGAAGCTTTCTTT. Residues: CASSLDRVTEAFF.

The CDR3 DNA is TGCGCCAGCAGCTTTCCGGGGGGCCAAGAGACCCAGTACTTC. Encoded protein: CASSFPGGQETQYF. The rearrangement uses TRBV5-1 and TRBJ2-5; 7 positions agree with TRBD2. J was trimmed by 1 base and V by 2 bases; bases with no gene match: 2. Germline CDR1 and CDR2: SGHRS and YFSETQ. The CDR3 has 14 residues.